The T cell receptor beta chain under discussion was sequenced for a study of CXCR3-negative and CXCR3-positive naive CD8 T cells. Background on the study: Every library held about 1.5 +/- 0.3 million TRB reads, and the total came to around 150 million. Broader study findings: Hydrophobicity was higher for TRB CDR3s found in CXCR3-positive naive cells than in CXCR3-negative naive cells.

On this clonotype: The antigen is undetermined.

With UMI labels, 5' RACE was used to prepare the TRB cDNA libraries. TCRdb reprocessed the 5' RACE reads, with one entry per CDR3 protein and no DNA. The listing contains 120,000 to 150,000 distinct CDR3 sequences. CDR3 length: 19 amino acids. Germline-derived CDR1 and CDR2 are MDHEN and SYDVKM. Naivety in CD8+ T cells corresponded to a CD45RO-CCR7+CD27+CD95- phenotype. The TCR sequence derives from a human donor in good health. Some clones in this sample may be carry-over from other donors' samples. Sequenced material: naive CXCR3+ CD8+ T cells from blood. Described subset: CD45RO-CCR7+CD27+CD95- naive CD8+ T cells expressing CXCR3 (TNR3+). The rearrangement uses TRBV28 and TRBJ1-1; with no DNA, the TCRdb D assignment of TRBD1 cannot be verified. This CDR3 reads CARDNPQGPAGMMNTEAFF.